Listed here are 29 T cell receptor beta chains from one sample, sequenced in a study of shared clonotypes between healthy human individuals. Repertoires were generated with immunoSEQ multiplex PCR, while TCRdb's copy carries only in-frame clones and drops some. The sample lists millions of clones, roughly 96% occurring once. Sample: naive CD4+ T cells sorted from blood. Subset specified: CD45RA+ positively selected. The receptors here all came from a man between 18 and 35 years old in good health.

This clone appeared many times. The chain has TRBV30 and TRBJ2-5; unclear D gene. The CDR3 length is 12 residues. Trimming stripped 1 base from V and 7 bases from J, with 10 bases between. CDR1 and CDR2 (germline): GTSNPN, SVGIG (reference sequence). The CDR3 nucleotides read TGTGCCTGGAGTGAGTCCATTGTGACCCAGTACTTC. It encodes CAWSESIVTQYF.

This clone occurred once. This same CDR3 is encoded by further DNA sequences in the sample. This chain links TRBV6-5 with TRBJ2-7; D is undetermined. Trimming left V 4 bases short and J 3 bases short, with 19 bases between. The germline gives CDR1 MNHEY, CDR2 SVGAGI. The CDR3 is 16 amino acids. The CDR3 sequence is CASSSSPYPDGYEQYF. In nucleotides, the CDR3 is TGTGCCAGCAGTTCCAGCCCTTATCCGGACGGCTACGAGCAGTACTTC.

In nucleotides, the CDR3 is TGCGCCAGCTACAGGGGCGAAACAGATACGCAGTATTTT. Translating it yields CASYRGETDTQYF. The rearrangement joins TRBV5-1 to TRBJ2-3; the match to TRBD1 covers 7 bases. Germline V gene sequence: CDR1 SGHRS, CDR2 YFSETQ. The J segment lost 3 bases and the V segment lost 7 bases, leaving 5 bases of the junction unmatched. This CDR3 has 13 amino acids. The full variable domain, with the rest looked up from reference TRBV5-1 and TRBJ2-3, is KAGVTQTPRYLIKTRGQQVTLSCSPISGHRSVSWYQQTPGQGLQFLFEYFSETQRNKGNFPGRFSGRQFSNSRSEMNVSTLELGDSALYLCASYRGETDTQYFGPGTRLTVL.

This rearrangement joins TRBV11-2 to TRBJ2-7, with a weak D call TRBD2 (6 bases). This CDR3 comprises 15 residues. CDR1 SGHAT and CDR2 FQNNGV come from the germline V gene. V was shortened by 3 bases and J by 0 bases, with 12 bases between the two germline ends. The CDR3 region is CASSFEGLYSYEQYF. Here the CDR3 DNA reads TGTGCCAGCAGCTTTGAGGGACTGTACTCCTACGAGCAGTACTTC.

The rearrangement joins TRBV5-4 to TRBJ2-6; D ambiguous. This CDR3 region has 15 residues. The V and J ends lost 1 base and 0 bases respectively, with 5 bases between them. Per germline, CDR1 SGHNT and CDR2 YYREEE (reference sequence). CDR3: CASSLWDSGANVLTF. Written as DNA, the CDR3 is TGTGCCAGCAGCTTGTGGGACTCTGGGGCCAACGTCCTGACTTTC.

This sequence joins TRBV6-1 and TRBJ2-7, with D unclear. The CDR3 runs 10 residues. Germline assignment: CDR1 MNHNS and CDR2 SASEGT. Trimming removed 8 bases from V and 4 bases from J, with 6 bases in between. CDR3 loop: CASVGYEQYF. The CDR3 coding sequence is TGTGCCAGCGTGGGTTACGAGCAGTACTTC.

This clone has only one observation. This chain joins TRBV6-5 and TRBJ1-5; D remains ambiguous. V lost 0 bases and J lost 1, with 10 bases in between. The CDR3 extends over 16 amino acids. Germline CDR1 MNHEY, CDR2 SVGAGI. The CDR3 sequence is CASSYSRSLSNQPQHF. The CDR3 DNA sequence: TGTGCCAGCAGTTACTCGAGGTCGTTGAGCAATCAGCCCCAGCATTTT.

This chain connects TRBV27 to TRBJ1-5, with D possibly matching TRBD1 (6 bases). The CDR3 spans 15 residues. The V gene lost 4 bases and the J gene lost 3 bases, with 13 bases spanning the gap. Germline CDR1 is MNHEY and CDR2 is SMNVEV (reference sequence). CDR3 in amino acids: CASSSSTGTNQPQHF. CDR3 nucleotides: TGTGCCAGCAGTTCAAGTACAGGGACCAATCAGCCCCAGCATTTT.

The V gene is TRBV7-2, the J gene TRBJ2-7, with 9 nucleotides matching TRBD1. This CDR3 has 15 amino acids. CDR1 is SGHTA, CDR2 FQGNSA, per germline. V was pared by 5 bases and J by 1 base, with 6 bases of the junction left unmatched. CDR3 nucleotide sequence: TGTGCCAGCAGCCGGGACAGGGACCCGTCCTACGAGCAGTACTTC. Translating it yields CASSRDRDPSYEQYF.

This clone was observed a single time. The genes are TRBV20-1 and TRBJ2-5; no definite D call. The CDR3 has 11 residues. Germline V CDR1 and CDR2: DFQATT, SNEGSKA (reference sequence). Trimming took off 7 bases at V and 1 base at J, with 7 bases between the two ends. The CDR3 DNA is TGCAGTGTGTCCTTCCAAGAGACCCAGTACTTC. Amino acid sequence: CSVSFQETQYF.

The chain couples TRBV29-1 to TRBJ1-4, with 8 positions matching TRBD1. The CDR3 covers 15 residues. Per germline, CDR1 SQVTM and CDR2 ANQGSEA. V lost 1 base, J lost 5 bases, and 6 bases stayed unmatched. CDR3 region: CSVEVTGATNEKLFF. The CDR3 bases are TGCAGCGTTGAAGTGACAGGGGCTACAAATGAAAAACTGTTTTTT.

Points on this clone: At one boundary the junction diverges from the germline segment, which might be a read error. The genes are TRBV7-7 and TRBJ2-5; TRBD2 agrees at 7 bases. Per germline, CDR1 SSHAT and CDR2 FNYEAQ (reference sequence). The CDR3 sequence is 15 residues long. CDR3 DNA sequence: TGTGCTAGCAGCTTAGAGGGGAGGGCGACGGAGACCCAGTACTTC. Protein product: CASSLEGRATETQYF.

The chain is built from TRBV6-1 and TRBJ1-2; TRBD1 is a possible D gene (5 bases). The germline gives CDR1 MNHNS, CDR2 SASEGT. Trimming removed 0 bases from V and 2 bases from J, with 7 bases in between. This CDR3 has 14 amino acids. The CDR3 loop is CASSEAAGNYGYTF. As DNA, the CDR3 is TGTGCCAGCAGTGAAGCGGCAGGGAACTATGGCTACACCTTC.

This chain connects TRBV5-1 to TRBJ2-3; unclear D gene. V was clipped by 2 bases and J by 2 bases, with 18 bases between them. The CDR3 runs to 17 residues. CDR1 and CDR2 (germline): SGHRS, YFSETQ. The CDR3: CASSFARGFPSTDTQYF. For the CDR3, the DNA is TGCGCCAGCAGCTTTGCGCGTGGATTTCCGTCCACAGATACGCAGTATTTT.

The CDR3 nucleotides are TGTGCCAGCATGCCTCCGGGACAGGGCACCGGGGAGCTGTTTTTT. Amino acids: CASMPPGQGTGELFF. The chain combines TRBV6-1 with TRBJ2-2; 9 bases align to TRBD1. CDR1 MNHNS and CDR2 SASEGT come from the germline V gene. V was pared by 7 bases and J by 4 bases, with 7 bases of the junction left unmatched. The length of the CDR3 is 15 residues.

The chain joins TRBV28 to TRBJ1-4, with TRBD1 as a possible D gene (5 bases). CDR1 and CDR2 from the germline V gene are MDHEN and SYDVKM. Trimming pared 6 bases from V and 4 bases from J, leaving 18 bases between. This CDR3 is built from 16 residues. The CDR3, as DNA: TGTGCCAGCAGCTCGGGACTGCGGGTCCTTAATGAAAAACTGTTTTTT. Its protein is CASSSGLRVLNEKLFF.

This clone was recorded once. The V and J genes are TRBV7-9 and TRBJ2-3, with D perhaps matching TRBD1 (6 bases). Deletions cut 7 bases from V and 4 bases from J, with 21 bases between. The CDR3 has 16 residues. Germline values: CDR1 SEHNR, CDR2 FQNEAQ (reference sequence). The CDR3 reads CASTPKGGVISDTQYF. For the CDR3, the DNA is TGTGCCAGCACCCCTAAAGGGGGAGTCATTTCAGATACGCAGTATTTT.

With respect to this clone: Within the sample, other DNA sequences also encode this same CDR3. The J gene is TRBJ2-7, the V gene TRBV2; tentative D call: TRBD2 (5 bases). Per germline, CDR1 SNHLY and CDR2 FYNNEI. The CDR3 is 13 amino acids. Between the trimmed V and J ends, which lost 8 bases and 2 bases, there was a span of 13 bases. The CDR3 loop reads CASSEAGTYEQYF. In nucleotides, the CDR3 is TGTGCCAGCTCGGAGGCAGGAACCTACGAGCAGTACTTC.

CDR3 residues: CAISAMVTGATEAFF. CDR3 nucleotides: TGTGCCATCAGTGCGATGGTAACAGGGGCTACTGAAGCTTTCTTT. J is TRBJ1-1 and V is TRBV10-3; TRBD1 matches 7 bases. Trimming cost V 4 bases and J 5 bases; bases outside gene matches: 10. CDR1 and CDR2 (germline): ENHRY, SYGVKD. The CDR3 has 15 amino acids.

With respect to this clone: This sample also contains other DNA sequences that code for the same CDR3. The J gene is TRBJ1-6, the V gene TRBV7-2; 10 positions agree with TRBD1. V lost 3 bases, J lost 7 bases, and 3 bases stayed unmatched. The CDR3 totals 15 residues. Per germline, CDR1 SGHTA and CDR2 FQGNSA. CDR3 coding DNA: TGTGCCAGCAGCTTGGCGGGACAGGGGAATTCACCCCTCCACTTT. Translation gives CASSLAGQGNSPLHF.

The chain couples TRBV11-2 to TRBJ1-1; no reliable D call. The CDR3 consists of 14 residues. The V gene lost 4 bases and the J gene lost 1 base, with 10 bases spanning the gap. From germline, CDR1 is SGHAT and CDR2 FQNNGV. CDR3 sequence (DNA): TGTGCCAGCAGCTCCGGCGGGAAGAACACTGAAGCTTTCTTT. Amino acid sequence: CASSSGGKNTEAFF.

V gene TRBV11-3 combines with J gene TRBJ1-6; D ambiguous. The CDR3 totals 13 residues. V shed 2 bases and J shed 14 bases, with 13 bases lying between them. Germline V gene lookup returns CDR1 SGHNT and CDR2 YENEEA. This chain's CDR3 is CASSLKSARSLHF. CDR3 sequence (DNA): TGTGCCAGCAGCTTAAAGTCAGCCCGGTCCCTCCACTTT.

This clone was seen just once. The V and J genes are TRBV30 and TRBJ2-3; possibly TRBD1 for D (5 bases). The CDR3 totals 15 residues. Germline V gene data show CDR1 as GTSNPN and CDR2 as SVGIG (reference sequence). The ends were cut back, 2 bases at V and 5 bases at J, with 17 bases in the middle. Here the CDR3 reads CAWSSLQALRDTQYF. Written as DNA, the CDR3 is TGTGCCTGGAGTTCCCTACAGGCCCTAAGAGATACGCAGTATTTT.

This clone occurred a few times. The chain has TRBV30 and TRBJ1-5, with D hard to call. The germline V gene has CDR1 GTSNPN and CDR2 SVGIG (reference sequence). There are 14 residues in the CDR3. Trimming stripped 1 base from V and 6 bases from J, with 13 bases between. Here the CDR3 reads CAWSDKGASQPQHF. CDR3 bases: TGTGCCTGGAGTGACAAGGGCGCGAGTCAGCCCCAGCATTTT.

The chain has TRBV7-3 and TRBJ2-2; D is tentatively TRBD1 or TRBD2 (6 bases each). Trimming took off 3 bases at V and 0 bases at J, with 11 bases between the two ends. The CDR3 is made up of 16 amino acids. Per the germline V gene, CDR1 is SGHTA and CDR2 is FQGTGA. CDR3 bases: TGTGCCAGCAGCTTGTCCGGGGGCCCGAACACCGGGGAGCTGTTTTTT. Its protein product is CASSLSGGPNTGELFF.

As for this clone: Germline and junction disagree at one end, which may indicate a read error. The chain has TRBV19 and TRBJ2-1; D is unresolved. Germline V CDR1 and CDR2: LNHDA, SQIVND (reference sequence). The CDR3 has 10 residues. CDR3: CASGIDEQFF. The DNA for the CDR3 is TGTGCCAGTGGTATCGATGAGCAGTTCTTC.

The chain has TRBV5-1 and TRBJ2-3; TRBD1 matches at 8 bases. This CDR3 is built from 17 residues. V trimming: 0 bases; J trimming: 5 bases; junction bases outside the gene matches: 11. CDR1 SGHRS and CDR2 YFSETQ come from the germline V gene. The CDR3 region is CASSLETGAQGGDTQYF. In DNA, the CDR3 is TGCGCCAGCAGCTTGGAGACAGGGGCCCAGGGTGGAGATACGCAGTATTTT.

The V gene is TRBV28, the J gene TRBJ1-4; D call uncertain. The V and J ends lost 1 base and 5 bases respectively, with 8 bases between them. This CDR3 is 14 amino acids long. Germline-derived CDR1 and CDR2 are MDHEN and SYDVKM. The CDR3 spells CASSLLLANEKLFF. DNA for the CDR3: TGTGCCAGCAGTTTATTATTAGCCAATGAAAAACTGTTTTTT.

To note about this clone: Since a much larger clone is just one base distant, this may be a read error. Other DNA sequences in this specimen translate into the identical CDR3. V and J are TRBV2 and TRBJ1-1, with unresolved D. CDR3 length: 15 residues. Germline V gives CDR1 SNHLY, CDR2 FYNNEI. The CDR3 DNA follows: TGTGCCAGCAGTGAAGCGCGAGGCCCAAACACTGAGGCTTTCTTT. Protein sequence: CASSEARGPNTEAFF.